The 30 T cell receptor beta chains below were found in one sample sequenced in a study of identical twins. TCRdb fed the 5' RACE reads into MiXCR, producing one record per CDR3 protein. The table includes 200,000 to 250,000 distinct CDR3 sequences, around 6.6% detected once. These data were also reused for a study on yellow fever vaccine responses in identical twins.

Sequences were obtained from memory (CD45RO+) T cells sorted from blood. These receptors originate from a woman aged 18-29 years in good health.

This clonotype was observed at least ten times. This chain connects TRBV20-1 to TRBJ2-2, with 9 bases fitting TRBD2. CDR3 size: 17 residues. Trimming at V came to 1 base and at J to 4 bases, leaving 10 bases not matched to a gene. Germline lookup yields CDR1 DFQATT and CDR2 SNEGSKA (reference sequence). CDR3 residues: CSARGGLAGYGTGELFF. The CDR3 nucleotides read TGCAGTGCTAGAGGTGGTCTAGCGGGATACGGCACCGGGGAGCTGTTTTTT.

This clonotype was seen at least ten times. This sequence joins TRBV24-1 and TRBJ2-3; 10 nucleotides match TRBD1. Germline CDR1 reads KGHDR; CDR2 reads SFDVKD. V gave up 3 bases and J gave up 4 bases; unmatched junction bases: 3. There are 15 residues in the CDR3. In DNA, the CDR3 is TGTGCCACCAGTGATCCCGGGACAGGGGCAGATACGCAGTATTTT. This encodes CATSDPGTGADTQYF.

The chain has TRBV20-1 and TRBJ2-3; D might be TRBD1 (6 bases). This CDR3 is built from 15 residues. Trimming took 6 bases from V and 5 from J, leaving 21 bases between them. Germline loops: CDR1 DFQATT, CDR2 SNEGSKA (reference sequence). The CDR3 sequence: CSASPTWIGGDTQYF. The CDR3, as DNA: TGCAGTGCATCACCGACCTGGATAGGGGGAGATACGCAGTATTTT.

The V and J genes are TRBV5-1 and TRBJ1-1; D gene unclear. Germline V gives CDR1 SGHRS, CDR2 YFSETQ. The CDR3 runs to 13 residues. Trimming pared 2 bases from V and 3 bases from J, leaving 8 bases between. The CDR3 sequence: CASSFLWDTEAFF. In nucleotides, the CDR3 is TGCGCCAGCAGCTTCCTGTGGGACACTGAAGCTTTCTTT.

This chain uses TRBV25-1 with TRBJ1-2, with D uncertain. The ends were cut back, 3 bases at V and 6 bases at J, with 11 bases in the middle. From germline, CDR1 is MGHDK and CDR2 SYGVNS. CDR3 size: 13 residues. CDR3 in DNA: TGTGCCAGCAGTGAGTGGGCGGAAGATGGCTACACCTTC. Residues: CASSEWAEDGYTF.

J is TRBJ2-3 and V is TRBV20-1, with 7 bases that match TRBD2. This CDR3 region has 16 residues. The V and J ends lost 6 bases and 3 bases, in that order; junction bases with no gene match: 15. The germline CDR1 and CDR2 sequences are DFQATT and SNEGSKA (reference sequence). The CDR3 loop is CSATPPLTGGTDTQYF. CDR3 nucleotide sequence: TGCAGTGCCACACCCCCTTTAACGGGGGGAACAGATACGCAGTATTTT.

This clonotype was observed a few times. CDR3 residues: CASDDADTQYF. The CDR3 DNA reads as TGTGCCAGCGATGACGCAGATACGCAGTATTTT. V and J are TRBV6-1 and TRBJ2-3; D gene ambiguous. CDR1 and CDR2 from the germline V gene are MNHNS and SASEGT. This CDR3 is built from 11 residues. Trimming stripped 8 bases from V and 4 bases from J, with 7 bases between.

This clonotype has at least ten counts. V usage is TRBV27 and J usage is TRBJ2-5; no firm D call. This CDR3 has 13 amino acids. Trimming left V 10 bases short and J 2 bases short, with 14 bases between. Germline-derived CDR1 and CDR2 are MNHEY and SMNVEV (reference sequence). The CDR3 nucleotides read TGTGCCACCCGGGTTTCCGGACAAGAGACCCAGTACTTC. Translating it yields CATRVSGQETQYF.

The rearrangement links TRBV20-1 to TRBJ2-2; 7 positions match TRBD2. CDR1 and CDR2 from the germline V gene are DFQATT and SNEGSKA (reference sequence). V was clipped by 6 bases and J by 4 bases; unmatched bases: 11. CDR3 size: 15 residues. The CDR3 DNA reads TGCAGTGCGCGAGGCGGGGGAGGTTTCACCGGGGAGCTGTTTTTT. Translating it yields CSARGGGGFTGELFF.

In regard to this clonotype: An end of the junction does not agree with germline; a read error may underlie this. V usage is TRBV7-2 and J usage is TRBJ2-3, with D possibly matching TRBD2 (6 bases). This CDR3 spans 14 amino acids. CDR1 and CDR2 from the germline V gene are SGHTA and FQGNSA. The CDR3 sequence is CASSGSGYTDTRYF. The CDR3 coding sequence is TGTGCCAGCAGCGGAAGCGGGTACACAGATACGCGGTATTTT.

V gene TRBV18 combines with J gene TRBJ2-7, with 7 nucleotides matching TRBD2. Per germline, CDR1 KGHSH and CDR2 LQKENI. This CDR3 region has 17 residues. The ends lost 3 bases at V and 6 bases at J; junction bases unmatched: 17. CDR3 in amino acids: CASSPSTSALVVGEQYF. The CDR3 coding sequence is TGTGCCAGCTCACCGTCAACTAGCGCCTTAGTTGTTGGCGAGCAGTACTTC.

The sample holds many counts of this clonotype. This sequence joins TRBV7-8 and TRBJ2-1; 10 nucleotides match TRBD2. The CDR3 runs to 19 residues. With 0 bases clipped from V and 0 bases from J, the junction kept 8 bases outside the gene matches. Germline V gene lookup returns CDR1 SGHVS and CDR2 FQNEAQ. Here the CDR3 reads CASSLARASGRSSYNEQFF. The CDR3 nucleotides are TGTGCCAGCAGCTTAGCGAGGGCTAGCGGGAGAAGCTCCTACAATGAGCAGTTCTTC.

Ten or more counts support this clonotype. The chain is built from TRBV4-1 and TRBJ1-1, with D unclear. V lost 2 bases to trimming and J lost 1 base, with 11 bases between them. This CDR3 contains 15 residues. Germline V lookup: CDR1 MGHRA, CDR2 YSYEKL. The CDR3 bases are TGCGCCAGCAGCCAAAGTACCCTCAGGAACACTGAAGCTTTCTTT. Translation gives CASSQSTLRNTEAFF.

The rearrangement joins TRBV12-3 or TRBV12-4 to TRBJ2-3, with TRBD2 matching over 9 bases. The ends lost 5 bases at V and 2 bases at J; junction bases unmatched: 5. This CDR3 region has 15 residues. The CDR3 loop is CASSAGGWHTDTQYF. The CDR3 DNA sequence: TGTGCCAGCAGTGCGGGAGGGTGGCACACAGATACGCAGTATTTT.

The gene calls are TRBV7-8 and TRBJ2-7; TRBD1 is a possible D gene (5 bases). Trimming removed 2 bases from V and 2 bases from J, with 10 bases in between. The CDR3 runs to 14 residues. Germline CDR1 and CDR2: SGHVS and FQNEAQ. CDR3 in DNA: TGTGCCAGCAGCTTAAGCAGGGTTACCTACGAGCAGTACTTC. Protein product: CASSLSRVTYEQYF. The full variable domain, completed using reference TRBV7-8 and TRBJ2-7, is GAGVSQSPRYKVAKRGQDVALRCDPISGHVSLFWYQQALGQGPEFLTYFQNEAQLDKSGLPSDRFFAERPEGSVSTLKIQRTQQEDSAVYLCASSLSRVTYEQYFGPGTRLTVT.

In its sample, this clonotype was seen a few times. The chain carries TRBV6-1 and TRBJ2-5, with D uncertain. Trimming took 6 bases from V and 5 from J, leaving 19 bases between them. Looked up from germline, CDR1 is MNHNS and CDR2 is SASEGT. This CDR3 region has 15 residues. This chain's CDR3 is CASRPGVSPRETQYF. The CDR3 DNA follows: TGTGCCAGCAGGCCCGGCGTTTCCCCAAGGGAGACCCAGTACTTC.

This clonotype was seen a few times. The gene calls are TRBV9 and TRBJ2-3, with 10 bases identical to TRBD1. The CDR3 length is 15 residues. The germline gives CDR1 SGDLS, CDR2 YYNGEE. Losses at the gene ends were 4 bases for V and 4 bases for J; bases not matched to a gene: 6. The CDR3 region is CASSTRDRGPDTQYF. CDR3 DNA sequence: TGTGCCAGCAGCACCCGGGACAGGGGACCAGATACGCAGTATTTT.

This clonotype appeared many times. The chain uses TRBV11-3 and TRBJ2-5; TRBD1 agrees at 8 bases. The CDR3 has 15 amino acids. J lost 3 bases, V lost 3 bases, and 6 bases had no gene match. Germline V gene sequence: CDR1 SGHNT, CDR2 YENEEA. The CDR3: CASSFGTGSEETQYF. CDR3 nucleotides: TGTGCCAGCAGCTTCGGGACAGGCTCTGAAGAGACCCAGTACTTC.

This clonotype occurred many times. Written as DNA, the CDR3 is TGTGCCAGCAGTTACGGGACTCCGGGAAACACCATATATTTT. It specifies CASSYGTPGNTIYF. The chain links TRBV12-3 or TRBV12-4 to TRBJ1-3, with D tentatively TRBD1 (5 bases). CDR3 length: 14 amino acids. V was pared by 4 bases and J by 4 bases, with 11 bases between.

The sample holds a few counts of this clonotype. The CDR3 nucleotides are TGCAGCGTTGTCTCCCCCCGGGACGGACGGTGGGAGCAGTACGTC. Protein sequence: CSVVSPRDGRWEQYV. This sequence joins TRBV29-1 and TRBJ2-7, with D tentatively TRBD1 or TRBD2 (5 bases each). The germline V and J ends were trimmed by 4 bases and 7 bases, with 23 bases remaining between them. The CDR3 length is 15 residues. The germline V gene has CDR1 SQVTM and CDR2 ANQGSEA.

On this clonotype: Sequence at one end of the junction differs from germline and may be a read error. CDR3 sequence (DNA): TGTGCCAGCAGTTTGGGGTACATGGTCTTC. Protein sequence: CASSLGYMVF. V and J are TRBV12-3 or TRBV12-4 and TRBJ2-1; D gene uncertain. There are 10 residues in the CDR3.

This chain joins TRBV9 and TRBJ1-4, with D possibly being TRBD1 (5 bases). CDR1 and CDR2 (germline): SGDLS, YYNGEE. CDR3 size: 14 residues. V was pared by 4 bases and J by 7 bases, with 14 bases between. DNA of the CDR3: TGTGCCAGCAGCAAAGACAGCGGAGGTGAAAAACTGTTTTTT. As protein: CASSKDSGGEKLFF.

The rearrangement joins TRBV20-1 to TRBJ2-3; the match to TRBD1 covers 7 bases. The CDR3 contains 13 residues. The J segment lost 5 bases and the V segment lost 5 bases, leaving 7 bases of the junction unmatched. The germline V gene encodes CDR1 DFQATT and CDR2 SNEGSKA (reference sequence). The CDR3 nucleotides read TGCAGTGCTCCGGACAGGTTTAAAGATACGCAGTATTTT. Amino acid sequence: CSAPDRFKDTQYF.

This clonotype came up a few times. The V call is TRBV14, the J call TRBJ1-4; D is ambiguous. Trimming removed 2 bases from V and 4 bases from J, with 8 bases in between. This CDR3 spans 14 amino acids. Per germline, CDR1 SGHDN and CDR2 FVKESK. Here the CDR3 DNA reads TGTGCCAGCAGCCAACGGCAGAGTAATGAAAAACTGTTTTTT. This gives the protein CASSQRQSNEKLFF.

V is TRBV7-6 and J is TRBJ2-3; 11 positions match TRBD1. The CDR3 consists of 15 residues. CDR1 is SGHVS, CDR2 FNYEAQ, per germline. The J segment lost 5 bases and the V segment lost 5 bases, leaving 6 bases of the junction unmatched. CDR3 in amino acids: CASSPGTGGIDTQYF. DNA for the CDR3: TGTGCCAGCAGCCCCGGGACAGGGGGGATAGATACGCAGTATTTT.

This clonotype was seen at least ten times. This rearrangement joins TRBV9 to TRBJ2-5; D is uncertain. V was shortened by 6 bases and J by 4 bases, with 16 bases between the two germline ends. CDR3 length: 14 amino acids. The germline V gene encodes CDR1 SGDLS and CDR2 YYNGEE. The CDR3 loop is CASNPASPAETQYF. In DNA form, the CDR3 reads TGTGCCAGCAACCCGGCCTCCCCAGCAGAGACCCAGTACTTC.

This clonotype has more than one count but fewer than ten. The V gene is TRBV28, the J gene TRBJ1-4, with 8 bases identical to TRBD1. The CDR3 sequence is 14 residues long. The germline gives CDR1 MDHEN, CDR2 SYDVKM. Trimming removed 6 bases from V and 7 bases from J; junction bases left unmatched: 7. This CDR3 is CASRPQGGREKLFF. Here the CDR3 DNA reads TGTGCCAGCAGACCACAGGGGGGACGTGAAAAACTGTTTTTT. Full variable domain (remainder filled in from reference TRBV28 and TRBJ1-4): DVKVTQSSRYLVKRTGEKVFLECVQDMDHENMFWYRQDPGLGLRLIYFSYDVKMKEKGDIPEGYSVSREKKERFSLILESASTNQTSMYLCASRPQGGREKLFFGSGTQLSVL.

The chain couples TRBV19 to TRBJ2-3; tentatively, D is TRBD1 or TRBD2 (5 bases each). The germline V gene has CDR1 LNHDA and CDR2 SQIVND (reference sequence). Trimming stripped 5 bases from V and 2 bases from J, with 14 bases between. The CDR3 spans 15 residues. The CDR3 DNA sequence: TGTGCCAGTAGTTCGAGGACGGGGCTCACAGATACGCAGTATTTT. Translation gives CASSSRTGLTDTQYF.

This clonotype was found many times. The rearrangement uses TRBV12-3 or TRBV12-4 and TRBJ2-5, with D unresolved. The V gene lost 1 base and the J gene lost 3 bases, with 3 bases spanning the gap. The CDR3 is 12 residues long. In DNA, the CDR3 is TGTGCCAGCAGTTTAGGGGAAGAGACCCAGTACTTC. Its protein product is CASSLGEETQYF.

This clonotype has ten or more counts. The V and J genes are TRBV5-6 and TRBJ1-5; D uncertain. The V gene's germline CDR1 is SGHDT and CDR2 YYEEEE. The CDR3 is 15 residues long. V was shortened by 5 bases and J by 4 bases, with 16 bases between the two germline ends. CDR3 protein: CASRRSDHGNQPQHF. The DNA of the CDR3 is TGTGCCAGCAGAAGGTCCGACCACGGGAATCAGCCCCAGCATTTT. Variable domain in full (rest from reference TRBV5-6 and TRBJ1-5): DAGVTQSPTHLIKTRGQQVTLRCSPKSGHDTVSWYQQALGQGPQFIFQYYEEEERQRGNFPDRFSGHQFPNYSSELNVNALLLGDSALYLCASRRSDHGNQPQHFGDGTRLSIL.